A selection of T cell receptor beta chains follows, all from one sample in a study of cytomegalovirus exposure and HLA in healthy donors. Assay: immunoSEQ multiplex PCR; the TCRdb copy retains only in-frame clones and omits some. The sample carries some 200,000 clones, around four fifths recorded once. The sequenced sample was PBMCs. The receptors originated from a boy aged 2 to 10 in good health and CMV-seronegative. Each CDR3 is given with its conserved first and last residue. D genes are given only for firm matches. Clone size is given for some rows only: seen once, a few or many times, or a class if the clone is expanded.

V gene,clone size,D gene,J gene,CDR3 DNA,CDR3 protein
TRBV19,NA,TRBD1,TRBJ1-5,TGTGCCAGTAGTAATGTGACAGGGTATAGCAATCAGCCCCAGCATTTT,CASSNVTGYSNQPQHF
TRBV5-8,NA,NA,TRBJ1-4,TGTGCCAGCAGCTTGGGAGCGTCGTCAACTAATGAAAAACTGTTTTTT,CASSLGASSTNEKLFF
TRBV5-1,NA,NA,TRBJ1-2,TGCGCCAGCAGGGTGAGGGGCTACACCTTC,CASRVRGYTF
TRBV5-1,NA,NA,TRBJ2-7,TGCGCTAGCAGCTTGTTGCGGGTTGTCTACGAGCAGTACTTC,CASSLLRVVYEQYF
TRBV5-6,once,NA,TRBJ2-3,TGTGCCAGCAGCTCCAAGTTAATAGCGGCCACAGATACGCAGTATTTT,CASSSKLIAATDTQYF
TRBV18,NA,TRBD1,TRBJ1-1,TGTGCCAGCTCACCTGGGACAGGGATGAACACTGAAGCTTTCTTT,CASSPGTGMNTEAFF
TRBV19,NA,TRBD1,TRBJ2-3,TGTGCCAGTAGTATAGGCAGGGGGCGCACAGATACGCAGTATTTT,CASSIGRGRTDTQYF
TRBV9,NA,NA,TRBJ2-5,TGTCCGAAGGAGGGTAATGAGACCCAGTACTTC,CPKEGNETQYF
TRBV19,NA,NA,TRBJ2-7,TGTGCCAGTAGTCCCGAGGGGGAAGTGCAGTACTTC,CASSPEGEVQYF
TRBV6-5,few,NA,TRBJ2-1,TGTGCCAGCCGTAAACTTTCGTACAATGAGCAGTTCTTC,CASRKLSYNEQFF